This T cell receptor (beta chain) was profiled in a study of T cell changes during pregnancy in multiple sclerosis. Germline values: CDR1 SNHLY, CDR2 FYNNEI. V dropped 1 base and J dropped 4; count of bases not matched to a gene: 8. The CDR3 has 17 residues. The repertoire was sequenced with immunoSEQ multiplex PCR; TCRdb's copy has only in-frame clones and lacks some. Among 100,000 or so clones, 94% were seen once, and the ten largest hold about 0.9%. The V and J genes are TRBV2 and TRBJ2-1; 9 nucleotides agree with TRBD2. This TCR was recovered from a female donor with multiple sclerosis, enrolled in a pregnancy study. The material was peripheral blood, obtained before pregnancy. The CDR3 region has the DNA TGTGCCAGCAGTGAAGAGGTCGGGCTAGCGGGGTACAATGAGCAGTTCTTC. Amino acid sequence: CASSEEVGLAGYNEQFF.